A selection of T cell receptor beta chains follows, all from one sample in a study of blood T cells in healthy people across ages. TCRdb passed the 5' RACE reads through MiXCR, listing each CDR3 protein once. Of fewer than 2,000,000 distinct CDR3 sequences in the sample, roughly two fifths were seen once. The sequenced sample consisted of blood. These receptors were taken from a human donor in good health. The CDR3 runs from the conserved cysteine through the conserved F or W. The order of the fields is clone size, D gene, V gene, J gene, CDR3 DNA, CDR3 protein. D genes are given only for firm matches. Only part of the rows carry a size: once, few, many, or a class if the clone is expanded.

size: few; D: -; V: TRBV15; J: TRBJ2-7; DNA: TGTGCCACCTCCGTATTCAGGGATTCCTACGAGCAGTACTTC; CDR3: CATSVFRDSYEQYF
size: -; D: -; V: TRBV27; J: TRBJ2-1; DNA: TGTGCCAGCAGTTTTAGCCCCCTCATCGGTCCTAATGAGCAGTTCTTC; CDR3: CASSFSPLIGPNEQFF
size: -; D: -; V: TRBV10-3; J: TRBJ1-1; DNA: TGTGCCATCAGTGAGGGGGTGCACAACACTGAAGCTTTCTTT; CDR3: CAISEGVHNTEAFF
size: -; D: TRBD1; V: TRBV20-1; J: TRBJ2-7; DNA: TGCAGTGCTAGATCCTCCGGGACAGGGACCTACGAGCAGTACTTC; CDR3: CSARSSGTGTYEQYF
size: once; D: -; V: TRBV5-4; J: TRBJ2-2; DNA: TGTGCCAGCAGCTTTGGGGCGCAGAAGCTGTTTTTT; CDR3: CASSFGAQKLFF
size: -; D: TRBD2; V: TRBV20-1; J: TRBJ2-1; DNA: TGCAGTGCTAGAGCCCTGTCGGGGGGAGAATCCTACAATGAGCAGTTCTTC; CDR3: CSARALSGGESYNEQFF
size: -; D: -; V: TRBV6-5; J: TRBJ2-2; DNA: TGTGCCAGCAGTCGCACCCCAGGGAGAGGCACCGGGGAGCTGTTTTTT; CDR3: CASSRTPGRGTGELFF
size: -; D: -; V: TRBV9; J: TRBJ1-5; DNA: TGTGCCAGCAGCGCCCTCGCCGGGGGCAATCAGCCCCAGCATTTT; CDR3: CASSALAGGNQPQHF
size: few; D: -; V: TRBV25-1; J: TRBJ2-5; DNA: TGTGCCAGCAGTGAATCAGTTTTAGCCTCAACAGTATACTTC; CDR3: CASSESVLASTVYF
size: many; D: -; V: TRBV5-1; J: TRBJ2-7; DNA: TGCGCCAGCAGCAGAGGCGAGTCCGTCTACGAGCAGTACTTC; CDR3: CASSRGESVYEQYF
size: -; D: -; V: TRBV7-8; J: TRBJ2-5; DNA: TGTGCCTGCAGGGGGAGGAGGCAGTCGTACCAAGAGACCCAGTACTTC; CDR3: CACRGRRQSYQETQYF
size: -; D: TRBD1; V: TRBV5-1; J: TRBJ1-6; DNA: TGCGCCAGCAGCTTGGAAGGGGGCAAAGGATCACCCCTCCACTTT; CDR3: CASSLEGGKGSPLHF
size: -; D: -; V: TRBV4-1; J: TRBJ1-2; DNA: TGCGCCAGCAGCCCAAGGGGGTTCCAGGAGAACTATGGCTACACCTTC; CDR3: CASSPRGFQENYGYTF
size: -; D: -; V: TRBV19; J: TRBJ1-1; DNA: TGTGCCAGTAGTATATTCAGGGACACTGAAGCTTTCTTT; CDR3: CASSIFRDTEAFF
size: few; D: TRBD1; V: TRBV24-1; J: TRBJ2-3; DNA: TGTGCCACTTCTCCGGGACAGGGGGCAGATACGCAGTATTTT; CDR3: CATSPGQGADTQYF
size: few; D: TRBD1; V: TRBV7-2; J: TRBJ2-7; DNA: TGTGCCAGCAGCCTACGGACAGGGAACAACTACGAGCAGTACTTC; CDR3: CASSLRTGNNYEQYF